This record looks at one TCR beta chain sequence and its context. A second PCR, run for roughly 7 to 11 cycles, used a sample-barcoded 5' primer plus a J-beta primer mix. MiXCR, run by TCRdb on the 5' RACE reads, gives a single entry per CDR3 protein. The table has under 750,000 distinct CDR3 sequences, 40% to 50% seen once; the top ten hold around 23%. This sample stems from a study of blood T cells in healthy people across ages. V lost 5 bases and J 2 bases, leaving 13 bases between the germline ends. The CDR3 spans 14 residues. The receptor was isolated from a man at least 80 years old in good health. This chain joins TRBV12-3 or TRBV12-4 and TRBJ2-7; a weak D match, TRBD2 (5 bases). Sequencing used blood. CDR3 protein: CASSLEWRPYEQYF. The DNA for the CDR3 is TGTGCCAGCAGTCTTGAATGGAGGCCCTACGAGCAGTACTTC.